This note documents a single T cell receptor beta chain sequence. Its target is not known. The data were obtained in a study of PD-1 blockade in classical Hodgkin lymphoma. Regarding the study as a whole: Newly diagnosed patients were reported to start with lower TCR diversity than healthy donors.

Time point described: newly diagnosed, previously untreated cHL patient sample. Trimming left V 5 bases short and J 7 bases short, with 15 bases between. The CDR3 extends over 13 amino acids. CDR1 and CDR2 (germline): LNHDA, SQIVND (reference sequence). Clones were sequenced by immunoSEQ multiplex PCR, and TCRdb holds only the in-frame ones, with some missing. This sample has some 70,000 clones, with 93% found just once. Sequenced sample: peripheral blood mononuclear cells (PBMCs). This receptor was taken from a human donor with classical Hodgkin lymphoma. This chain joins TRBV19 and TRBJ2-7; either TRBD1 or TRBD2 may fit D (5 bases each). The CDR3 protein is CASSGYRDGEQYF. In DNA, the CDR3 is TGTGCCAGTAGTGGCTACCGGGACGGGGAGCAGTACTTC.